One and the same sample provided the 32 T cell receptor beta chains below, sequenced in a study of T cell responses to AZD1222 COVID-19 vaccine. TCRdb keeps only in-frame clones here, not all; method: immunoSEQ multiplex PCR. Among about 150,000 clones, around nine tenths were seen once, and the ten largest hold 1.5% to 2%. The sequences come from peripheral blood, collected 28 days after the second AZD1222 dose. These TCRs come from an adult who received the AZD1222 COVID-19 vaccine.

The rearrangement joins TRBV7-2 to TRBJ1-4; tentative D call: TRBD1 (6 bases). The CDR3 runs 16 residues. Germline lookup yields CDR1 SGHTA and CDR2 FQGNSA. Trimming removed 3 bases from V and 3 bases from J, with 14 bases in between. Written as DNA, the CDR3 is TGTGCCAGCAGCTTCCCAGGGGAGGGGGCTAATGAAAAACTGTTTTTT. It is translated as CASSFPGEGANEKLFF.

CDR3 amino acids: CASSLELAQGDKTQYF. In DNA form, the CDR3 reads TGTGCCAGCAGCTTGGAGCTTGCACAGGGGGACAAGACCCAGTACTTC. The rearrangement links TRBV5-5 to TRBJ2-5; 8 positions agree with TRBD1. This CDR3 contains 16 residues. Looked up from germline, CDR1 is SGHKS and CDR2 is YYEKEE (reference sequence). V gave up 0 bases and J gave up 6 bases; unmatched junction bases: 10. The variable domain in full, completed from reference TRBV5-5 and TRBJ2-5, reads DAGVTQSPTHLIKTRGQQVTLRCSPISGHKSVSWYQQVLGQGPQFIFQYYEKEERGRGNFPDRFSARQFPNYSSELNVNALLLGDSALYLCASSLELAQGDKTQYFGPGTRLLVL.

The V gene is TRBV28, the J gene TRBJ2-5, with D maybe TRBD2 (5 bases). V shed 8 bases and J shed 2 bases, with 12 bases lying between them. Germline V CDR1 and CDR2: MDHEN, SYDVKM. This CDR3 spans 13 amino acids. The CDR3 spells CASARPGQETQYF. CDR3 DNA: TGTGCCAGCGCTCGGCCGGGACAAGAGACCCAGTACTTC.

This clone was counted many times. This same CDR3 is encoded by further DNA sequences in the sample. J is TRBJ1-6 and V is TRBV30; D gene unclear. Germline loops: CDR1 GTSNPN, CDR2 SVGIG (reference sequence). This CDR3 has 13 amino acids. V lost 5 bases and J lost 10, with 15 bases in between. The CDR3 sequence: CAWGDSGRSPLHF. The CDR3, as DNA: TGTGCCTGGGGTGATAGCGGGAGATCACCCCTCCACTTT.

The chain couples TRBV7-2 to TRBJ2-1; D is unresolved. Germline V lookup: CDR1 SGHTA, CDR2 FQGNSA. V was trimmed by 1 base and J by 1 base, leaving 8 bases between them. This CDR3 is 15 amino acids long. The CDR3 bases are TGTGCCAGCAGCTTAGTTGGGCAATCCTACAATGAGCAGTTCTTC. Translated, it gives CASSLVGQSYNEQFF. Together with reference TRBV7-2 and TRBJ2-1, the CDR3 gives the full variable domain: GAGVSQSPSNKVTEKGKDVELRCDPISGHTALYWYRQSLGQGLEFLIYFQGNSAPDKSGLPSDRFSAERTGGSVSTLTIQRTQQEDSAVYLCASSLVGQSYNEQFFGPGTRLTVL.

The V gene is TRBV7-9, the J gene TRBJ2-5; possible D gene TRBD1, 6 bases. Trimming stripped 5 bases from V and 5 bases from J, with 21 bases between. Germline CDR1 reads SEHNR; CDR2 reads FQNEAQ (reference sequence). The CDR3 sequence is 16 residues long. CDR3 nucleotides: TGTGCCAGCAGCCCTATCAGCCAATCTAGGGGGGAGACCCAGTACTTC. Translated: CASSPISQSRGETQYF.

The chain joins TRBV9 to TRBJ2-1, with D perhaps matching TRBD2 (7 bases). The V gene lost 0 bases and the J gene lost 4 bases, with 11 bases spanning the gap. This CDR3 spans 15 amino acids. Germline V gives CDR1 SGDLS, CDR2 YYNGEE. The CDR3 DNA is TGTGCCAGCAGCGTAGAACAGGGAGGGTACAATGAGCAGTTCTTC. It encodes CASSVEQGGYNEQFF.

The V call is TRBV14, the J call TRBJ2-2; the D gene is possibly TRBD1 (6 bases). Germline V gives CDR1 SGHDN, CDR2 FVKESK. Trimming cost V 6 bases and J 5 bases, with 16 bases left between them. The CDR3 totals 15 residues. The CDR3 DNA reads TGTGCCAGCAGTCCCTGGTCAGGGGCGACCGGGGAGCTGTTTTTT. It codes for CASSPWSGATGELFF.

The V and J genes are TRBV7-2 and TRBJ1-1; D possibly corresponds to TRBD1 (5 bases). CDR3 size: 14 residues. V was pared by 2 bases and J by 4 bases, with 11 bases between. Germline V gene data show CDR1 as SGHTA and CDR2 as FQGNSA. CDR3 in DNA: TGTGCCAGCAGCTTAATCGGCGGGACCACTGAAGCTTTCTTT. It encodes CASSLIGGTTEAFF.

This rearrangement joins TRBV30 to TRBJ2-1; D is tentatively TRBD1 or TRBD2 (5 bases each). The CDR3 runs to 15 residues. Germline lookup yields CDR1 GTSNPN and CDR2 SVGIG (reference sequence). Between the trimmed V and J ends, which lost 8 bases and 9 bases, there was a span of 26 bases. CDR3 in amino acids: CAAHPTGPSSTEQFF. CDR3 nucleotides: TGTGCCGCCCACCCTACGGGACCGAGCTCGACTGAGCAGTTCTTC.

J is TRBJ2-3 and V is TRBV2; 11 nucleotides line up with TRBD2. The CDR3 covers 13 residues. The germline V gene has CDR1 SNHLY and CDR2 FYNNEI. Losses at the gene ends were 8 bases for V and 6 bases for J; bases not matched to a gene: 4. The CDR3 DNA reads TGTGCCAGCGGGACTAGCGGCGGGGATACGCAGTATTTT. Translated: CASGTSGGDTQYF.

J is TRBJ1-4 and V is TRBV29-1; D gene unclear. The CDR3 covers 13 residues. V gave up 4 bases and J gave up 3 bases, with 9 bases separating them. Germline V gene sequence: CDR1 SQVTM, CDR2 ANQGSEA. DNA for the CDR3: TGCAGCGTTGGTAACAGATCTAATGAAAAACTGTTTTTT. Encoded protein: CSVGNRSNEKLFF.

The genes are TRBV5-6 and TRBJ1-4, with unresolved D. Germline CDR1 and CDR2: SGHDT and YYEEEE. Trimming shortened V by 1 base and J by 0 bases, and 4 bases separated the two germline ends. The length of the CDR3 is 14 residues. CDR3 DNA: TGTGCCAGCAGCTTGACCCCAACTAATGAAAAACTGTTTTTT. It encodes CASSLTPTNEKLFF.

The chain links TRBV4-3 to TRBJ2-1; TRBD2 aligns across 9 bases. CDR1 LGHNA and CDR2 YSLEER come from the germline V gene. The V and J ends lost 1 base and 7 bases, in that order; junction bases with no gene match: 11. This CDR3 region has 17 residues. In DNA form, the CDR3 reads TGCGCCAGCAGCCAAGGGGCTACCGGGACTAGCTTTAATGAGCAGTTCTTC. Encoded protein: CASSQGATGTSFNEQFF.

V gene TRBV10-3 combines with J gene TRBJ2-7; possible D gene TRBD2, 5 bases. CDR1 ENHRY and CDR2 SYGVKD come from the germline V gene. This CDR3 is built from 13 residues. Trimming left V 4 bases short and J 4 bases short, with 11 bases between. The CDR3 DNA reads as TGTGCCATCAGTGTGGACTGGAGGTACGAGCAGTACTTC. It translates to CAISVDWRYEQYF.

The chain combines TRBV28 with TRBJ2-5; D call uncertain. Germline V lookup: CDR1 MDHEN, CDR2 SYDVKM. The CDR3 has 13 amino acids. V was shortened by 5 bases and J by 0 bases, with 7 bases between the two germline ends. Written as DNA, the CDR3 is TGTGCCAGCAGTCCCCAGTACCAAGAGACCCAGTACTTC. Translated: CASSPQYQETQYF.

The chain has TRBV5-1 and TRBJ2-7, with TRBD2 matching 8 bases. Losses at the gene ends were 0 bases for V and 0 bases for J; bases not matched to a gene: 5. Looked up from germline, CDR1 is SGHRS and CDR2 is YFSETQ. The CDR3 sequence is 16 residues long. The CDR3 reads CASSLDGGGLSYEQYF. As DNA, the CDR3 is TGCGCCAGCAGCTTGGATGGCGGGGGGCTCTCCTACGAGCAGTACTTC. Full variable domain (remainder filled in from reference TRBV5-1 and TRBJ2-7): KAGVTQTPRYLIKTRGQQVTLSCSPISGHRSVSWYQQTPGQGLQFLFEYFSETQRNKGNFPGRFSGRQFSNSRSEMNVSTLELGDSALYLCASSLDGGGLSYEQYFGPGTRLTVT.

The CDR3 is CASSQELEGNTIYF. CDR3 nucleotide sequence: TGCGCCAGCAGCCAAGAGCTTGAGGGAAACACCATATATTTT. The J gene is TRBJ1-3, the V gene TRBV4-3; D is unclear. Germline CDR1 and CDR2: LGHNA and YSLEER. With 0 bases removed from V and 4 bases from J, the gap between germline ends came to 7 bases. This CDR3 region has 14 residues.

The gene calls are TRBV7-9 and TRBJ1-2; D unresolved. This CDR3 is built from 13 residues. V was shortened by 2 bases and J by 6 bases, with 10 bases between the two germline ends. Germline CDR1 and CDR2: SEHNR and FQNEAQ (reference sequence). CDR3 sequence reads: CASSLTHTDGYTF. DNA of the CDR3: TGTGCCAGCAGCTTAACTCATACGGATGGCTACACCTTC.

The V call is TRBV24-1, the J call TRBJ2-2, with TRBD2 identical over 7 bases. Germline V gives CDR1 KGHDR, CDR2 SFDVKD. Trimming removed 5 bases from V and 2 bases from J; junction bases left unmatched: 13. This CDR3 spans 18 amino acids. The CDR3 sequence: CATSGAETGLPNTGELFF. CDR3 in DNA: TGTGCCACCAGTGGAGCGGAAACGGGACTACCTAACACCGGGGAGCTGTTTTTT.

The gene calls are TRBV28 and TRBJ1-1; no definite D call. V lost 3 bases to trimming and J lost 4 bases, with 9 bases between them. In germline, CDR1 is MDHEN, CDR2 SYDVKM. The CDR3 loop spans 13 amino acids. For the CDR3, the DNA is TGTGCCAGCAGTTTTGGAGGGCTCACTGAAGCTTTCTTT. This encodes CASSFGGLTEAFF.

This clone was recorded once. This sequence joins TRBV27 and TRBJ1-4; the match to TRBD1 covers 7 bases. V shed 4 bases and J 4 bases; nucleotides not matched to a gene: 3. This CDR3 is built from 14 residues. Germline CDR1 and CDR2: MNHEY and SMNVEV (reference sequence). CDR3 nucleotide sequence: TGTGCCAGCAGTTCGAGGGGGCTTAATGAAAAACTGTTTTTT. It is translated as CASSSRGLNEKLFF.

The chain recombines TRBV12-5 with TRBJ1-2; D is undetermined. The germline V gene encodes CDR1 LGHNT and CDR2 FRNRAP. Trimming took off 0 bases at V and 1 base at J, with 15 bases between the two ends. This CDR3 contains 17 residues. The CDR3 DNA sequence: TGTGCTAGTGGTTTGGTTCCCGGGTCCTCATATAACTATGGCTACACCTTC. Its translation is CASGLVPGSSYNYGYTF.

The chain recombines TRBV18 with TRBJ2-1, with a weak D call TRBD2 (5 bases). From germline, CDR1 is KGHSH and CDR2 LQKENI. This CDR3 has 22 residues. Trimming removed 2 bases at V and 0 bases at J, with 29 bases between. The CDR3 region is CASSPIVAGKRFTRSSYNEQFF. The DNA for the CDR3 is TGTGCCAGCTCACCAATTGTGGCCGGGAAGCGGTTTACCAGGAGCTCCTACAATGAGCAGTTCTTC.

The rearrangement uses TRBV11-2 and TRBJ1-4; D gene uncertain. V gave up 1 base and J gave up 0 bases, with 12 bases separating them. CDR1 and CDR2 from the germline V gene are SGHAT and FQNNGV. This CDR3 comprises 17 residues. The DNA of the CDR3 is TGTGCCAGCAGCTTAGCGGGGTACGGAGCAACTAATGAAAAACTGTTTTTT. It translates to CASSLAGYGATNEKLFF.

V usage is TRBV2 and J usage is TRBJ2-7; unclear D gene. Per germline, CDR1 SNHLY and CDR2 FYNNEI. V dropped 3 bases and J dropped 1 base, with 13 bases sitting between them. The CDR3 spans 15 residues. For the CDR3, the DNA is TGTGCCAGCAGTGATAAGGGCGGATATTCCTACGAGCAGTACTTC. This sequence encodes CASSDKGGYSYEQYF.

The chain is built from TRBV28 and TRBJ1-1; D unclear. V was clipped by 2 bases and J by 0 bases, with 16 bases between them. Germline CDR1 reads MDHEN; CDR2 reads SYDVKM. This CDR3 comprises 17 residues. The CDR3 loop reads CASSLRGGRVMNTEAFF. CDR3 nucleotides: TGTGCCAGCAGTTTACGGGGAGGGAGGGTGATGAACACTGAAGCTTTCTTT.

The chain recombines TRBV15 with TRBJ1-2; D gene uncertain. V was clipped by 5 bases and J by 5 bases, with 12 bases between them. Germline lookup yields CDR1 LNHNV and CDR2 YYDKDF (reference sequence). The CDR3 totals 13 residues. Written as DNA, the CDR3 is TGTGCCACCAGCCGCGACTTAACATATGGCTACACCTTC. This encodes CATSRDLTYGYTF.

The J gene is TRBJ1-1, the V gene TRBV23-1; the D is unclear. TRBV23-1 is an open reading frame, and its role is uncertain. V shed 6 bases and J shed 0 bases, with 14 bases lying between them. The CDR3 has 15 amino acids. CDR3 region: CASSPLPAMNTEAFF. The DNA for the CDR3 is TGCGCCAGCAGCCCCCTACCCGCTATGAACACTGAAGCTTTCTTT.

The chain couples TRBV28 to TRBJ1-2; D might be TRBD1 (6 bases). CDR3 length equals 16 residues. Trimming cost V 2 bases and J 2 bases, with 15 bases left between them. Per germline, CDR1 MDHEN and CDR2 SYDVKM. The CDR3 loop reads CASSLGGGHSNYGYTF. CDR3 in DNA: TGTGCCAGCAGTTTAGGTGGGGGCCACAGCAACTATGGCTACACCTTC.

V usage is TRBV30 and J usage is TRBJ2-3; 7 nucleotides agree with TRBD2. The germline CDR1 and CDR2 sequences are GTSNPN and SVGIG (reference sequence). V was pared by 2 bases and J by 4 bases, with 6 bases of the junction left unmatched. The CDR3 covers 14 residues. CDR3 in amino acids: CAWSTRGGPDTQYF. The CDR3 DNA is TGTGCCTGGAGTACCCGGGGAGGGCCAGATACGCAGTATTTT.

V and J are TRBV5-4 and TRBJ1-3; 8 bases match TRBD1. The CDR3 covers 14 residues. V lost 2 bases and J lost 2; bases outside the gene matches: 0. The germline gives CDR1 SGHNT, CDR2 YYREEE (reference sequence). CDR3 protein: CASSLQGAGNTIYF. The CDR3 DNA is TGTGCCAGCAGCTTACAGGGGGCTGGAAACACCATATATTTT.